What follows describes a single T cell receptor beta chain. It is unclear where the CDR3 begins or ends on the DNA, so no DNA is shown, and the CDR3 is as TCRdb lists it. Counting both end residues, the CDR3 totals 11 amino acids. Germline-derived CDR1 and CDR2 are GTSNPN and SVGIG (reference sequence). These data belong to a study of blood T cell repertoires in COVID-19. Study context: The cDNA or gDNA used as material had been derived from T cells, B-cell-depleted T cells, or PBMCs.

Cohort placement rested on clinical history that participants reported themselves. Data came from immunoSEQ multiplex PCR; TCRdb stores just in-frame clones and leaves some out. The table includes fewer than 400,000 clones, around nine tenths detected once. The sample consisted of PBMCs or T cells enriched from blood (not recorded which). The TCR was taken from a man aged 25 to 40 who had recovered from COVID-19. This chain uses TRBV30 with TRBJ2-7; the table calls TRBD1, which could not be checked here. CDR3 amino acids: CAWGTGITAYF.